The TCR beta chain under discussion was sequenced for a study of OX40 agonist ivuxolimab in advanced cancers. Study context: The mean age was around 56 years, ranging from about 23 to 79, with approximately 83% of participants male. General study findings and limits: The study found that CD8+ T cells averaged more expanded clones than CD4+. At 0.1-3.0 mg/kg, partial responders had clonal expansion among the lowest observed.

This CDR3 comprises 15 residues. Germline lookup yields CDR1 LNHNV and CDR2 YYDKDF (reference sequence). V was pared by 0 bases and J by 0 bases, with 9 bases between. As for this clone: No antigen is known for it.

People who had autoimmune disease history or systemic immunosuppression were excluded. The protocol was immunoSEQ multiplex PCR, while the TCRdb copy is restricted to in-frame clones and leaves out a portion. The top ten clones hold about 3.7% of a sample with some 62,000 clones, around four fifths of them seen once. This TCR derives from an adult with an advanced solid tumor such as melanoma, head and neck, liver or kidney cancer. This chain uses TRBV15 with TRBJ2-7; D ambiguous. The specimen was CD4+ or CD8+ T cells sorted from blood, collected in a trial of the OX40 agonist ivuxolimab. Here the CDR3 reads CATSRDRAPSYEQYF. In DNA, the CDR3 is TGTGCCACCAGCAGAGATCGGGCACCCTCCTACGAGCAGTACTTC.